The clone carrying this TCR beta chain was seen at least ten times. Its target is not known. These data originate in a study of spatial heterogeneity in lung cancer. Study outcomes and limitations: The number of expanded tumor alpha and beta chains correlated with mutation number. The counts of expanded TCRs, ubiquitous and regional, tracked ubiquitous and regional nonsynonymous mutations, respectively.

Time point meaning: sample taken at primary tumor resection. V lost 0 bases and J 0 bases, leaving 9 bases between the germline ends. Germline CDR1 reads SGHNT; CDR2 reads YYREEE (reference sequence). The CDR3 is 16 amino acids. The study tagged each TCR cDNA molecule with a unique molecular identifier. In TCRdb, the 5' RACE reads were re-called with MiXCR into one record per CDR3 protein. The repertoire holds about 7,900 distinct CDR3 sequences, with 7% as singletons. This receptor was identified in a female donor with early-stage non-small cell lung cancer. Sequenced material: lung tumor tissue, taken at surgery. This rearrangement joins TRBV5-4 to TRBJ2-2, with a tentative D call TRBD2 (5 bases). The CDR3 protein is CASSLEVGANTGELFF. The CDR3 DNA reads TGTGCCAGCAGCTTGGAGGTGGGAGCGAACACCGGGGAGCTGTTTTTT.